The TCR beta chain under discussion was sequenced for a study of tumor-infiltrating lymphocytes in localized non-small cell lung cancer. Whole-study findings and limits: Available tissue quantity limited TCR sequencing to a patient subset.

This clone was counted a single time. Its antigen is unidentified. CDR1 is SGHTA and CDR2 is FQGNSA in the germline V gene. V dropped 3 bases and J dropped 2; count of bases not matched to a gene: 2. The CDR3 spans 14 residues. Here immunoSEQ multiplex PCR was the method, and the copy in TCRdb shows in-frame clones only, minus some. This sample carries some 17,000 clones, around 79% of them seen once, and the ten largest clones take around 6%. The TCR originated in a human donor with non-small cell lung cancer. The sequenced sample was lung tumor tissue. The chain couples TRBV7-2 to TRBJ2-3; 7 bases fit TRBD1. The CDR3 sequence: CASSFGQATDTQYF. The CDR3 region has the DNA TGTGCCAGCAGCTTCGGACAGGCCACAGATACGCAGTATTTT. Together with reference TRBV7-2 and TRBJ2-3, the CDR3 gives the full variable domain: GAGVSQSPSNKVTEKGKDVELRCDPISGHTALYWYRQSLGQGLEFLIYFQGNSAPDKSGLPSDRFSAERTGGSVSTLTIQRTQQEDSAVYLCASSFGQATDTQYFGPGTRLTVL.